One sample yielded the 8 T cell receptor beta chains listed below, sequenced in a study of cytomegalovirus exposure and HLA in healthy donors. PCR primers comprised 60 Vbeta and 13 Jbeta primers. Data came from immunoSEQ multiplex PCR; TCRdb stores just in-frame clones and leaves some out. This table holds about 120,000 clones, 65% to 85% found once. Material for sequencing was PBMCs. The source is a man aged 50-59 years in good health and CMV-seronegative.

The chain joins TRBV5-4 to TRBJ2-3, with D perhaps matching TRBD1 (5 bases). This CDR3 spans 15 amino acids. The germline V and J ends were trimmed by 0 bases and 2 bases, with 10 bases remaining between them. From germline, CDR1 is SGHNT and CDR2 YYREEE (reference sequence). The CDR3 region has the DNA TGTGCCAGCAGCTTGGCCCCCGGACACACAGATACGCAGTATTTT. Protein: CASSLAPGHTDTQYF.

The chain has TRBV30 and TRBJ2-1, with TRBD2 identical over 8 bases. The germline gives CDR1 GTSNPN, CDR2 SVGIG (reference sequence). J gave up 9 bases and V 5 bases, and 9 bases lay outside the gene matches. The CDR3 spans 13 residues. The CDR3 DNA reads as TGTGCCTGGGAGTTCGGGGGGGCCGGTGAGCAGTTCTTC. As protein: CAWEFGGAGEQFF.

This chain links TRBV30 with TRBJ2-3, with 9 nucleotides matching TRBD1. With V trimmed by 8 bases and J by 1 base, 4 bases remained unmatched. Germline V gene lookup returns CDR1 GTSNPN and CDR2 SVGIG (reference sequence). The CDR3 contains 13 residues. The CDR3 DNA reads TGTGCCCGCCGGGACAGGGGCACAGATACGCAGTATTTT. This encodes CARRDRGTDTQYF.

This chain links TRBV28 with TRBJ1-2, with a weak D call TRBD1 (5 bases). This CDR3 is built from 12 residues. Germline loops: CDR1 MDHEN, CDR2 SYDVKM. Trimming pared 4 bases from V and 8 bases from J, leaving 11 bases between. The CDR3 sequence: CASSSRVWGYTF. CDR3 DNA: TGTGCCAGCAGTTCCAGGGTTTGGGGCTACACCTTC.

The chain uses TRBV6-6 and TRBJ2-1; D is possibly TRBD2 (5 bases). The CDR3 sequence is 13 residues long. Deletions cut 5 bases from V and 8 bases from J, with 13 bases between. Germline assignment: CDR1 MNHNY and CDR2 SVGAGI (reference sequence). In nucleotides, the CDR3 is TGTGCCAGCAGTAGCCCGGGAATCCATGAGCAGTTCTTC. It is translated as CASSSPGIHEQFF.

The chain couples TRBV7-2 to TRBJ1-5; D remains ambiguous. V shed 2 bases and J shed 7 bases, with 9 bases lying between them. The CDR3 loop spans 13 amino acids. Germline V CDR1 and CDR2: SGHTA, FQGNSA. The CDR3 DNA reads TGTGCCAGCAGCTTACAGAGGGAACAGCCCCAGCATTTT. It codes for CASSLQREQPQHF.

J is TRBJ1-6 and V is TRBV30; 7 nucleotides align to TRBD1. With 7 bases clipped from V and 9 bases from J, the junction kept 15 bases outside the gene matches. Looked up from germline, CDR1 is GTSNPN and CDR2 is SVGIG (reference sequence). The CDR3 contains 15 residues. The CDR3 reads CASNPPDRDASPLHF. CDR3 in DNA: TGTGCCTCGAATCCTCCTGACAGGGACGCTTCACCCCTCCACTTT.

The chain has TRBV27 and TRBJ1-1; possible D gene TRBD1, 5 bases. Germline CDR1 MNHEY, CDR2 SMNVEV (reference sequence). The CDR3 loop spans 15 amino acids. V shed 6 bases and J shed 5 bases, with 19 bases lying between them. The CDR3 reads CASSQLQVVVTEAFF. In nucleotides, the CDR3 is TGTGCCAGCAGCCAACTACAGGTTGTGGTGACTGAAGCTTTCTTT.